One sample yielded the 23 T cell receptor beta chains listed below, sequenced in a study of regulatory T cells in long-lasting Graves disease. The time point is: newly diagnosed GD, antithyroid drugs for less than 3 months. After RNA was extracted from PBMCs, the TCR library was made from it. To make TCR beta libraries, researchers used iRepertoire HTBI primers and Arm-PCR of CDR3 regions. TCRdb reprocessed the multiplex PCR reads via MiXCR and lists one record per CDR3 protein. The sample holds 550,000 to 650,000 distinct CDR3 sequences, approximately 16% seen once. This same sample was also part of a study on T cells in Graves' hyperthyroidism and ophthalmopathy.

This specimen consisted of peripheral blood mononuclear cells (PBMCs), obtained at new diagnosis, from a patient treated with antithyroid drugs. The receptors were gathered from a man younger than 35 with Graves disease.

The chain has TRBV19 and TRBJ1-1; D remains ambiguous. The germline V and J ends were trimmed by 2 bases and 6 bases, with 10 bases remaining between them. This CDR3 has 13 residues. Germline V gene lookup returns CDR1 LNHDA and CDR2 SQIVND (reference sequence). In nucleotides, the CDR3 is TGTGCCAGTAGTATAACGAGGAGCGCTGAAGCTTTCTTT. Its protein is CASSITRSAEAFF.

This clonotype was seen a single time. The chain recombines TRBV7-2 with TRBJ1-5, with D possibly matching TRBD1 (5 bases). Looked up from germline, CDR1 is SGHTA and CDR2 is FQGNSA. This CDR3 spans 12 amino acids. Trimming took 8 bases from V and 6 from J, leaving 11 bases between them. CDR3 DNA sequence: TGTGCCAGCTCGGCAGGGTTTCAGCCCCAGCATTTT. Translation: CASSAGFQPQHF.

Many counts were recorded for this clonotype. This chain uses TRBV20-1 with TRBJ1-1; TRBD1 matches at 8 bases. Germline CDR1 and CDR2: DFQATT and SNEGSKA (reference sequence). V shed 5 bases, J shed 4 bases, and the junction held 15 bases outside the gene matches. The CDR3 length is 16 residues. In DNA, the CDR3 is TGCAGTGCTCAAGCCCCCCCAGGGGGCAGGTTCACTGAAGCTTTCTTT. Encoded protein: CSAQAPPGGRFTEAFF.

V and J are TRBV4-1 and TRBJ2-7, with D unresolved. The CDR3 is 16 residues long. V was shortened by 1 base and J by 1 base, with 14 bases between the two germline ends. From germline, CDR1 is MGHRA and CDR2 YSYEKL. The CDR3 sequence: CASSQAFRQESYEQYF. CDR3 coding DNA: TGCGCCAGCAGCCAAGCGTTTCGGCAGGAATCCTACGAGCAGTACTTC.

This clonotype came up a few times. This chain links TRBV19 with TRBJ2-2; possibly TRBD1 for D (5 bases). This CDR3 has 14 amino acids. Per germline, CDR1 LNHDA and CDR2 SQIVND (reference sequence). V shed 5 bases and J shed 5 bases, with 12 bases lying between them. In nucleotides, the CDR3 is TGTGCCAGTAGTGGGGCAGGGCAGACCGGGGAGCTGTTTTTT. Its translation is CASSGAGQTGELFF.

This clonotype came up many times. The genes are TRBV7-9 and TRBJ2-5, with D hard to call. The germline CDR1 and CDR2 sequences are SEHNR and FQNEAQ (reference sequence). V lost 8 bases and J lost 2, with 9 bases in between. There are 12 residues in the CDR3. CDR3 nucleotides: TGTGCCAGCTGGGTTAGTCAAGAGACCCAGTACTTC. Its translation: CASWVSQETQYF.

V and J are TRBV7-9 and TRBJ2-3; D remains ambiguous. CDR1 is SEHNR, CDR2 FQNEAQ, per germline (reference sequence). Trimming removed 5 bases at V and 4 bases at J, with 16 bases between. This CDR3 region has 15 residues. Here the CDR3 DNA reads TGTGCCAGCAGCCATAATCTAGTTGGGGCAGATACGCAGTATTTT. Protein: CASSHNLVGADTQYF.

This clonotype was seen a handful of times. J is TRBJ2-3 and V is TRBV11-2, with D tentatively TRBD2 (6 bases). CDR1 SGHAT and CDR2 FQNNGV come from the germline V gene. V was trimmed by 1 base and J by 2 bases, leaving 13 bases between them. The CDR3 is 16 residues long. The chain's CDR3 is CASSLALWGLTDTQYF. CDR3 nucleotide sequence: TGTGCCAGCAGCTTAGCCCTCTGGGGACTCACAGATACGCAGTATTTT.

This chain connects TRBV28 to TRBJ2-1; 8 bases line up with TRBD1. V lost 4 bases to trimming and J lost 7 bases; unmatched junction nucleotides: 6. The CDR3 consists of 14 residues. From germline, CDR1 is MDHEN and CDR2 SYDVKM. The CDR3 bases are TGTGCCAGCAGTTCGCAGGGACAGGTAAATGAGCAGTTCTTC. Amino acids: CASSSQGQVNEQFF.

This clonotype occurred many times. The chain recombines TRBV27 with TRBJ2-5; 9 nucleotides match TRBD1. Unmatched junction bases numbered 4, after V lost 5 bases and J lost 0 bases. Germline CDR1 reads MNHEY; CDR2 reads SMNVEV (reference sequence). This CDR3 has 15 amino acids. The CDR3, as DNA: TGTGCCAGCAGTCACCGACAGGGGGACCAAGAGACCCAGTACTTC. Its protein product is CASSHRQGDQETQYF.

The gene calls are TRBV7-2 and TRBJ2-7; 7 bases line up with TRBD1. CDR3 size: 13 residues. Looked up from germline, CDR1 is SGHTA and CDR2 is FQGNSA. V shed 5 bases and J 4 bases; nucleotides not matched to a gene: 5. The CDR3 nucleotides are TGTGCCAGCAGCAACCGGGACAGTTACGAGCAGTACTTC. Its protein is CASSNRDSYEQYF.

In nucleotides, the CDR3 is TGCGCCAGCAGCCGGACTAGCGGGAGTGTTAATAATGAGCAGTTCTTC. As protein: CASSRTSGSVNNEQFF. The chain has TRBV10-1 and TRBJ2-1; 13 positions agree with TRBD2. The CDR3 contains 16 residues. The J segment lost 7 bases and the V segment lost 6 bases, leaving 9 bases of the junction unmatched. Germline assignment: CDR1 WNHNN and CDR2 SYGVQD (reference sequence).

Many counts were recorded for this clonotype. The V call is TRBV5-1, the J call TRBJ2-3, with a weak D call TRBD1 (6 bases). The CDR3 runs 15 residues. V dropped 2 bases and J dropped 2 bases, with 12 bases sitting between them. Per the germline V gene, CDR1 is SGHRS and CDR2 is YFSETQ. The CDR3 DNA sequence: TGCGCCAGCAGCTTAGCCGGGACAAACACAGATACGCAGTATTTT. Its translation: CASSLAGTNTDTQYF.

The V gene is TRBV7-2, the J gene TRBJ2-7; TRBD2 matches 12 bases. V trimming: 3 bases; J trimming: 6 bases; junction bases outside the gene matches: 6. The germline V gene has CDR1 SGHTA and CDR2 FQGNSA. CDR3 length: 15 residues. CDR3 amino acids: CASSLRLAGAGEQYF. The CDR3 DNA sequence: TGTGCCAGCAGCTTGAGACTAGCGGGAGCGGGCGAGCAGTACTTC.

This clonotype was counted only a few times. This rearrangement joins TRBV11-2 to TRBJ1-2, with a tentative D call TRBD1 (5 bases). The germline gives CDR1 SGHAT, CDR2 FQNNGV. The CDR3 sequence is 14 residues long. Trimming shortened V by 7 bases and J by 2 bases, and 14 bases separated the two germline ends. The CDR3 here is CASNLGTENYGYTF. As DNA, the CDR3 is TGTGCCAGCAACTTGGGGACGGAGAACTATGGCTACACCTTC.

Only one count was recorded for this clonotype. The rearrangement links TRBV7-8 to TRBJ1-2, with D hard to call. V lost 1 base and J 8 bases, leaving 11 bases between the germline ends. This CDR3 is 13 amino acids long. Germline V gene data show CDR1 as SGHVS and CDR2 as FQNEAQ. In nucleotides, the CDR3 is TGTGCCAGCAGCTTAGACGGGGAGGGCGGCTACACCTTC. Translating gives CASSLDGEGGYTF.

V usage is TRBV15 and J usage is TRBJ2-1; D not resolved. With 1 base removed from V and 10 bases from J, the gap between germline ends came to 11 bases. The CDR3 spans 13 residues. CDR1 is LNHNV and CDR2 is YYDKDF in the germline V gene (reference sequence). CDR3 coding DNA: TGTGCCACCAGCAGAGGAGAGTGGGTGGAGCAGTTCTTC. Protein product: CATSRGEWVEQFF.

V usage is TRBV18 and J usage is TRBJ2-1, with 10 bases fitting TRBD1. Germline V CDR1 and CDR2: KGHSH, LQKENI. Unmatched junction bases numbered 4, after V lost 5 bases and J lost 3 bases. This CDR3 region has 15 residues. Here the CDR3 DNA reads TGTGCCAGCTCAAGAGGACAGGGGGACTACAATGAGCAGTTCTTC. Translated: CASSRGQGDYNEQFF.

This clonotype was detected a few times. This rearrangement joins TRBV6-1 to TRBJ2-4, with D tentatively TRBD1 (6 bases). V was cut by 0 bases and J by 8 bases, with 8 bases left in between. The CDR3 loop spans 13 amino acids. CDR1 is MNHNS, CDR2 SASEGT, per germline. The CDR3 reads CASSEAPGDIQYF. CDR3 nucleotides: TGTGCCAGCAGTGAAGCCCCAGGGGACATTCAGTACTTC.

The V and J genes are TRBV7-2 and TRBJ2-7, with 14 positions matching TRBD2. The CDR3 sequence is 15 residues long. CDR1 and CDR2 from the germline V gene are SGHTA and FQGNSA. With 3 bases clipped from V and 5 bases from J, the junction kept 3 bases outside the gene matches. The CDR3 bases are TGTGCCAGCAGCTTGGGGACTAGCGGGAGCGACGAGCAGTACTTC. It translates to CASSLGTSGSDEQYF.

This clonotype was recorded at least ten times. V and J are TRBV20-1 and TRBJ2-3; TRBD2 aligns across 11 bases. This CDR3 has 17 residues. The V gene end was trimmed by 3 bases and the J gene end by 0 bases; junction bases not matched to a gene: 8. The germline CDR1 and CDR2 sequences are DFQATT and SNEGSKA (reference sequence). This chain's CDR3 is CSASWASGRTSTDTQYF. CDR3 in DNA: TGCAGTGCTAGTTGGGCTAGCGGGAGGACTAGCACAGATACGCAGTATTTT.

This clonotype has a count of ten or more. The chain employs TRBV2 and TRBJ2-2; perhaps TRBD2 as D (5 bases). Between the trimmed V and J ends, which lost 4 bases and 0 bases, there was a span of 9 bases. Germline V CDR1 and CDR2: SNHLY, FYNNEI. This CDR3 has 15 residues. In nucleotides, the CDR3 is TGTGCCAGCAGTGTTTCCGGGACGAACACCGGGGAGCTGTTTTTT. It is translated as CASSVSGTNTGELFF. Full variable domain (remainder filled in from reference TRBV2 and TRBJ2-2): EPEVTQTPSHQVTQMGQEVILRCVPISNHLYFYWYRQILGQKVEFLVSFYNNEISEKSEIFDDQFSVERPDGSNFTLKIRSTKLEDSAMYFCASSVSGTNTGELFFGEGSRLTVL.

This clonotype was observed at least ten times. J is TRBJ2-1 and V is TRBV7-2, with 9 nucleotides matching TRBD1. Looked up from germline, CDR1 is SGHTA and CDR2 is FQGNSA. The CDR3 is 15 amino acids. V shed 7 bases and J 2 bases; nucleotides not matched to a gene: 6. CDR3 DNA: TGTGCCAGCACCTCCGGGACAGGGACCTACAATGAGCAGTTCTTC. This codes for CASTSGTGTYNEQFF.